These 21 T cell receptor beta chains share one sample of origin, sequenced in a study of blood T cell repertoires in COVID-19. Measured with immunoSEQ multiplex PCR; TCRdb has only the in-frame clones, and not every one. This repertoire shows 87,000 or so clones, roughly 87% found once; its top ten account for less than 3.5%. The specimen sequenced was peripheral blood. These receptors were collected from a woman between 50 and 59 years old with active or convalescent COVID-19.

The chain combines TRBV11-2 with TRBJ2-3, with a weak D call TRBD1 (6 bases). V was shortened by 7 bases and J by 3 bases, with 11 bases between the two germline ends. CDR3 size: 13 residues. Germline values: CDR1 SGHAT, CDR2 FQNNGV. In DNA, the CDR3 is TGTGCCAGCACCGGGACACTGACAGATACGCAGTATTTT. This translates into CASTGTLTDTQYF. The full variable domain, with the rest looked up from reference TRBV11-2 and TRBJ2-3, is EAGVAQSPRYKIIEKRQSVAFWCNPISGHATLYWYQQILGQGPKLLIQFQNNGVVDDSQLPKDRFSAERLKGVDSTLKIQPAKLEDSAVYLCASTGTLTDTQYFGPGTRLTVL.

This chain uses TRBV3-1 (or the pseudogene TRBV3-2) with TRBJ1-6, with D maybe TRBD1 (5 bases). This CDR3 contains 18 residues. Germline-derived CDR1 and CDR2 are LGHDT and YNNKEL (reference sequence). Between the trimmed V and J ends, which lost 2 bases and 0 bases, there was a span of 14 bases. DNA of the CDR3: TGTGCCAGCAGCCAATACGGGGGGACGAGCTCCTATAATTCACCCCTCCACTTT. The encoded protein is CASSQYGGTSSYNSPLHF.

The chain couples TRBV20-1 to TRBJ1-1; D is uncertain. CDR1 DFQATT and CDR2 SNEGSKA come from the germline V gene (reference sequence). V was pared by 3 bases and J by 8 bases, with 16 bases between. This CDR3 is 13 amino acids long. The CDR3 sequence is CSASESGPLEAFF. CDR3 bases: TGCAGTGCTAGTGAGTCTGGCCCCTTGGAAGCTTTCTTT.

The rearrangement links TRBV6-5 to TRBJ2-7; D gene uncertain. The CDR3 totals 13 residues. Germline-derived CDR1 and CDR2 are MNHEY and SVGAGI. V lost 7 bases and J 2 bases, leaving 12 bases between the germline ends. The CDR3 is CASTHSETYEQYF. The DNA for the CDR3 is TGTGCCAGCACCCACTCCGAGACCTACGAGCAGTACTTC.

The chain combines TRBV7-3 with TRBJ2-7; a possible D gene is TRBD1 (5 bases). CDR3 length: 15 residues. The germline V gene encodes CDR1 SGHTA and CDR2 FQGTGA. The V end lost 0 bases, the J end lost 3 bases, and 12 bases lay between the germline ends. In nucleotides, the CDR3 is TGTGCCAGCAGCTTAACTAGTTCAGGGAACTACGAGCAGTACTTC. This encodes CASSLTSSGNYEQYF.

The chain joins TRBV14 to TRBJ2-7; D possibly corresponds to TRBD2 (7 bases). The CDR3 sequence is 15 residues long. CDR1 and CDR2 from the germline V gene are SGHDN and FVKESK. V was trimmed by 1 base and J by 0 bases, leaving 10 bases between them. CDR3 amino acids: CASSQVRGASYEQYF. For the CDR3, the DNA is TGTGCCAGCAGCCAAGTCCGGGGGGCCTCCTACGAGCAGTACTTC.

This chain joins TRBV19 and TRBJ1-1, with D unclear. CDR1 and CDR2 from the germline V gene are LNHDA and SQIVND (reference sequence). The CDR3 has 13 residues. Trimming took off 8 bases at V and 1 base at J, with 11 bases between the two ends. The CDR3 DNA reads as TGTGCCAGTTCAAACACAACGAACACTGAAGCTTTCTTT. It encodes CASSNTTNTEAFF. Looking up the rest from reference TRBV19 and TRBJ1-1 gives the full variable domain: DGGITQSPKYLFRKEGQNVTLSCEQNLNHDAMYWYRQDPGQGLRLIYYSQIVNDFQKGDIAEGYSVSREKKESFPLTVTSAQKNPTAFYLCASSNTTNTEAFFGQGTRLTVV.

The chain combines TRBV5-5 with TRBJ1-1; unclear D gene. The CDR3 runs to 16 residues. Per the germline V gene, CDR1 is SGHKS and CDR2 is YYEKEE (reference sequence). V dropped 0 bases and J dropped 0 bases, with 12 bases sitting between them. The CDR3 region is CASSLVQHAVNTEAFF. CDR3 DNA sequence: TGTGCCAGCAGCTTGGTGCAGCATGCGGTGAACACTGAAGCTTTCTTT. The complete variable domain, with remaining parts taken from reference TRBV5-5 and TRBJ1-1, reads DAGVTQSPTHLIKTRGQQVTLRCSPISGHKSVSWYQQVLGQGPQFIFQYYEKEERGRGNFPDRFSARQFPNYSSELNVNALLLGDSALYLCASSLVQHAVNTEAFFGQGTRLTVV.

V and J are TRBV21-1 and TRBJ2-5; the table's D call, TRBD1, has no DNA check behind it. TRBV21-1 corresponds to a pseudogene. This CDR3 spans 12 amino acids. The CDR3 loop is CASSTNKETQYF. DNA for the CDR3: TGTGCCAGCAGCACCAACAAAGAGACCCAGTACTTC.

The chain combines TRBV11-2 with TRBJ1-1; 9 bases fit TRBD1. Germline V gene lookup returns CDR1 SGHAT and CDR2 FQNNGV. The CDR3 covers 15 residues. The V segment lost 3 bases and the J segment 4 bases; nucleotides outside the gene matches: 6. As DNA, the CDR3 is TGTGCCAGCAGCTTTTTAACAGGGGGCGGCACTGAAGCTTTCTTT. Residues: CASSFLTGGGTEAFF.

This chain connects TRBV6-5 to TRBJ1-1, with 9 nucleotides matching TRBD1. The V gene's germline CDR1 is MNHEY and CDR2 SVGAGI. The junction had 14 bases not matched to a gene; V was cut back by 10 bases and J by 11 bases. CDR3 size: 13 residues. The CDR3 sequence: CATKPGQGLEAFF. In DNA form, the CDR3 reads TGTGCCACTAAGCCGGGACAGGGATTGGAGGCTTTCTTT.

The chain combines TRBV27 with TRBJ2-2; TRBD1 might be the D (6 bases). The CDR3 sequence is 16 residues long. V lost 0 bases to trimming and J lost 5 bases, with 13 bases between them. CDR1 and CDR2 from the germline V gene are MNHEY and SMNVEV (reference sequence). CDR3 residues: CASSLSIPQGTGELFF. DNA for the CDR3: TGTGCCAGCAGTTTATCGATTCCTCAGGGGACCGGGGAGCTGTTTTTT.

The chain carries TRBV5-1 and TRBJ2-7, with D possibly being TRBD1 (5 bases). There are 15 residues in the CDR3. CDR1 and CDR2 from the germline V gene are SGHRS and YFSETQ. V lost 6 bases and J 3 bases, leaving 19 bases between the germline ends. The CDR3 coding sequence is TGCGCCAGCACCTTCGTACCTAGGGGTCTCTACGAGCAGTACTTC. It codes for CASTFVPRGLYEQYF.

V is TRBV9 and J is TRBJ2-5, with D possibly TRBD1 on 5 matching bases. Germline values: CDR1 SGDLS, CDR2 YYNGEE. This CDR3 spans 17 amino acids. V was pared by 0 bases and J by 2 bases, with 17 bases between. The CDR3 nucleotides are TGTGCCAGCAGCGTAGGGTGGCAGGGTATAGGACAAGAGACCCAGTACTTC. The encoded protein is CASSVGWQGIGQETQYF. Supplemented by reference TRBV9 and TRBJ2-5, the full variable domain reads DSGVTQTPKHLITATGQRVTLRCSPRSGDLSVYWYQQSLDQGLQFLIQYYNGEERAKGNILERFSAQQFPDLHSELNLSSLELGDSALYFCASSVGWQGIGQETQYFGPGTRLLVL.

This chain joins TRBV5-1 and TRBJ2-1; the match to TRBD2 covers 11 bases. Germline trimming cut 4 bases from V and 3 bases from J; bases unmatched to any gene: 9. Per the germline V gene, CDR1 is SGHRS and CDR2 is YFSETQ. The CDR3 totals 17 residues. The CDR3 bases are TGCGCCAGCAGCCCAGGTCCTAGCGGGGGGCTCTACAATGAGCAGTTCTTC. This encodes CASSPGPSGGLYNEQFF.

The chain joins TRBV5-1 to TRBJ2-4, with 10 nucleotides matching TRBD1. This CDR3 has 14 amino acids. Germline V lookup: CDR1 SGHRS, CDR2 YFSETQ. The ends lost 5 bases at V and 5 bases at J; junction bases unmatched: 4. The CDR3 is CASRAGTGENIQYF. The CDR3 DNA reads TGCGCCAGCAGGGCGGGGACAGGGGAAAACATTCAGTACTTC.

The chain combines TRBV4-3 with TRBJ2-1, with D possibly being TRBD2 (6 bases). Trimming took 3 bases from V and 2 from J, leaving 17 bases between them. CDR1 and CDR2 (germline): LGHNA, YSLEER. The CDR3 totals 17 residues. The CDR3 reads CASSQIYPGLAYNEQFF. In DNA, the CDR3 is TGCGCCAGCAGCCAGATTTACCCGGGACTGGCCTACAATGAGCAGTTCTTC.

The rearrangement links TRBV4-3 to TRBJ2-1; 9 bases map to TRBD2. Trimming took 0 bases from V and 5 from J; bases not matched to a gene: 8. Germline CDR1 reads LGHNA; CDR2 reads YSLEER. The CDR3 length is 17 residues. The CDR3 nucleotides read TGCGCCAGCAGCCAAGATCGGGCAGCGGGGGGTAACAATGAGCAGTTCTTC. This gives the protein CASSQDRAAGGNNEQFF.

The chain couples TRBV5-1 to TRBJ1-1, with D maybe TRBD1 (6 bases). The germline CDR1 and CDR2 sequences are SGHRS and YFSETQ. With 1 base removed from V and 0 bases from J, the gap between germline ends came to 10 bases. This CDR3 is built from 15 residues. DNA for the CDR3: TGCGCCAGCAGCTTGACAGGGATCATGAACACTGAAGCTTTCTTT. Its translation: CASSLTGIMNTEAFF.

As DNA, the CDR3 is TGTGCCAGTAGTATAAGTGTGGGGGCCCCCTACGAGCAGTACTTC. Protein sequence: CASSISVGAPYEQYF. V is TRBV19 and J is TRBJ2-7, with D possibly matching TRBD1 (6 bases). The CDR3 is made up of 15 amino acids. With 2 bases removed from V and 2 bases from J, the gap between germline ends came to 13 bases. Per germline, CDR1 LNHDA and CDR2 SQIVND (reference sequence).

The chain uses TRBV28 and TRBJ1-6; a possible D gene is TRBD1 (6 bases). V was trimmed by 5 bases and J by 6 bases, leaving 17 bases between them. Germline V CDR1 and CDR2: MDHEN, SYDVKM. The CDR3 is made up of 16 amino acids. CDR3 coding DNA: TGTGCCAGCAGTCCACTCTCTGGGGGGGCTAATTCACCCCTCCACTTT. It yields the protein CASSPLSGGANSPLHF.